Each of the 23 T cell receptor beta chains below was sequenced from the same sample in a study of blood T cell repertoires in COVID-19. Libraries were prepared by immunoSEQ multiplex PCR; TCRdb keeps only in-frame clonotypes and omits some of them. Here the sample spans 300,000 to 450,000 clones, around nine tenths being singletons. Sequenced input: peripheral blood. These receptors all stem from a woman aged 60 to 75 with COVID-19, enrolled during active disease.

The chain combines TRBV6-2 or TRBV6-3 with TRBJ2-1; a possible D gene is TRBD2 (6 bases). V was pared by 4 bases and J by 6 bases, with 10 bases between. The germline V gene has CDR1 MNHEY and CDR2 SVGEGT. This CDR3 is built from 13 residues. The CDR3, as DNA: TGTGCCAGCAGTTTACTAGCCATCAATGAGCAGTTCTTC. It translates to CASSLLAINEQFF.

CDR3 DNA: TGCGCCAGCAGCCTATCCGGGACAGGGTTTAATTCTCCATCTGGCTACACCTTC. Encoded protein: CASSLSGTGFNSPSGYTF. V usage is TRBV5-1 and J usage is TRBJ1-2, with 9 bases that match TRBD1. CDR1 and CDR2 from the germline V gene are SGHRS and YFSETQ. The ends lost 4 bases at V and 7 bases at J; junction bases unmatched: 20. This CDR3 is built from 18 residues.

This clone was seen only once. This chain links TRBV12-3 or TRBV12-4 with TRBJ2-3, with D possibly being TRBD1 (6 bases). V was cut by 11 bases and J by 0 bases, with 9 bases left in between. CDR3 length equals 12 residues. The CDR3, as DNA: TGTGCCGCGACAGGTAGCACAGATACGCAGTATTTT. It translates to CAATGSTDTQYF.

The CDR3 bases are TGTGCCAGCAGCCCAAAGCGGGGGTCTGTCTACGAGCAGTACTTC. This translates into CASSPKRGSVYEQYF. This chain connects TRBV2 to TRBJ2-7, with TRBD2 matching 8 bases. Germline loops: CDR1 SNHLY, CDR2 FYNNEI. With 6 bases clipped from V and 3 bases from J, the junction kept 10 bases outside the gene matches. The CDR3 length is 15 residues.

The chain couples TRBV5-1 to TRBJ1-2; tentative D call: TRBD1 (6 bases). The germline V and J ends were trimmed by 2 bases and 5 bases, with 13 bases remaining between them. This CDR3 region has 14 residues. Germline V lookup: CDR1 SGHRS, CDR2 YFSETQ. The CDR3 DNA follows: TGCGCCAGCAGCTTAGGCACAGGGTCGTATGGCTACACCTTC. Translating it yields CASSLGTGSYGYTF.

This chain joins TRBV11-2 and TRBJ2-3; the D gene is possibly TRBD1 (5 bases). CDR3 length: 15 amino acids. The ends were cut back, 6 bases at V and 3 bases at J, with 16 bases in the middle. Germline-derived CDR1 and CDR2 are SGHAT and FQNNGV. CDR3 protein: CASRQKGAETDTQYF. In DNA form, the CDR3 reads TGTGCCAGCAGACAAAAAGGGGCCGAGACAGATACGCAGTATTTT.

This clone was seen only a few times. V usage is TRBV4-1 and J usage is TRBJ1-6, with D possibly matching TRBD1 (5 bases). Germline V lookup: CDR1 MGHRA, CDR2 YSYEKL. The CDR3 is 16 amino acids. V was shortened by 1 base and J by 3 bases, with 10 bases between the two germline ends. CDR3 region: CASSQGDSYYNSPLHF. In DNA, the CDR3 is TGCGCCAGCAGCCAAGGAGACAGTTACTATAATTCACCCCTCCACTTT.

The CDR3 is CASRPIGGGLNSYNEQFF. CDR3 DNA: TGTGCCAGTAGACCAATAGGGGGCGGACTCAACTCCTACAATGAGCAGTTCTTC. This chain connects TRBV19 to TRBJ2-1; TRBD1 matches at 7 bases. CDR3 size: 18 residues. CDR1 and CDR2 (germline): LNHDA, SQIVND (reference sequence). V was pared by 6 bases and J by 0 bases, with 14 bases of the junction left unmatched.

Of note for this clone: Additional DNA sequences in this sample encode the identical CDR3. This rearrangement joins TRBV5-1 to TRBJ1-3; 8 bases are a match to TRBD1. Germline assignment: CDR1 SGHRS and CDR2 YFSETQ. The J segment lost 2 bases and the V segment lost 4 bases, leaving 5 bases of the junction unmatched. This CDR3 is 15 amino acids long. In nucleotides, the CDR3 is TGCGCCAGCAGCCTTGGCAGGGGGCCTGGAAACACCATATATTTT. It is translated as CASSLGRGPGNTIYF.

This clone was observed once. The chain uses TRBV30 and TRBJ2-7; TRBD1 matches at 7 bases. Per the germline V gene, CDR1 is GTSNPN and CDR2 is SVGIG (reference sequence). Trimming at V came to 0 bases and at J to 4 bases, leaving 6 bases not matched to a gene. The CDR3 loop spans 14 amino acids. The chain's CDR3 is CAWSVLTGSYEQYF. In nucleotides, the CDR3 is TGTGCCTGGAGTGTACTGACAGGGTCATACGAGCAGTACTTC.

CDR3 protein: CASSAGGFWLNQPQHF. The CDR3 nucleotides are TGTGCCAGCAGCGCGGGTGGTTTTTGGCTCAATCAGCCCCAGCATTTT. The chain combines TRBV2 with TRBJ1-5; D remains ambiguous. CDR3 size: 16 residues. Germline-derived CDR1 and CDR2 are SNHLY and FYNNEI. Deletions cut 6 bases from V and 3 bases from J, with 18 bases between.

The CDR3 DNA reads TGCGCCAGCAGCTTGGCCCGGGGGAGGAACACTGAAGCTTTCTTT. It translates to CASSLARGRNTEAFF. The chain carries TRBV5-1 and TRBJ1-1; TRBD1 is a possible D gene (5 bases). CDR1 and CDR2 from the germline V gene are SGHRS and YFSETQ. The CDR3 contains 15 residues. The V and J ends lost 0 bases and 1 base respectively, with 10 bases between them.

J is TRBJ1-1 and V is TRBV10-2, with TRBD1 identical over 7 bases. CDR1 and CDR2 (germline): WSHSY, SAAADI. The CDR3 runs 14 residues. Trimming removed 6 bases from V and 5 bases from J; junction bases left unmatched: 9. The CDR3 bases are TGCGCCAGCAGACCTTCAGGGGGATCTACTGAAGCTTTCTTT. Residues: CASRPSGGSTEAFF.

This clone was counted a single time. The rearrangement uses TRBV7-2 and TRBJ1-4; the match to TRBD1 covers 7 bases. Trimming cost V 1 base and J 8 bases; bases outside gene matches: 10. Germline CDR1 SGHTA, CDR2 FQGNSA. There are 16 residues in the CDR3. In nucleotides, the CDR3 is TGTGCCAGCAGCTTAGACAGGGGAGGAGGAGGAGAAAAACTGTTTTTT. It specifies CASSLDRGGGGEKLFF.

The V gene is TRBV6-6, the J gene TRBJ2-5; the D gene is possibly TRBD1 (6 bases). V was pared by 6 bases and J by 5 bases, with 16 bases between. The CDR3 is 14 residues long. The germline V gene has CDR1 MNHNY and CDR2 SVGAGI (reference sequence). The CDR3 bases are TGTGCCAGCAGCTCCGACAGGTTTAGGGAGACCCAGTACTTC. Protein product: CASSSDRFRETQYF.

This chain connects TRBV7-3 to TRBJ1-1, with D possibly matching TRBD1 (5 bases). Looked up from germline, CDR1 is SGHTA and CDR2 is FQGTGA. V shed 2 bases and J shed 7 bases, with 8 bases lying between them. CDR3 length equals 12 residues. CDR3 nucleotides: TGTGCCAGCAGCTTAGGGGCCGGTGAAGCTTTCTTT. Translating gives CASSLGAGEAFF.

The CDR3 nucleotides read TGTGCCACCAGCTTCGGCGGGTATAGCGGCACCCAAGAGACCCAGTACTTC. Encoded protein: CATSFGGYSGTQETQYF. The gene calls are TRBV15 and TRBJ2-5; tentatively, D is TRBD2 (6 bases). V was shortened by 5 bases and J by 1 base, with 20 bases between the two germline ends. The CDR3 spans 17 residues. Germline CDR1 and CDR2: LNHNV and YYDKDF (reference sequence).

The chain couples TRBV5-1 to TRBJ2-7, with 11 bases that match TRBD2. Germline lookup yields CDR1 SGHRS and CDR2 YFSETQ. Trimming took 4 bases from V and 4 from J; bases not matched to a gene: 13. The CDR3 length is 17 residues. The CDR3 protein is CASSTLPSGGSGYEQYF. CDR3 nucleotides: TGCGCCAGCAGCACCCTCCCTAGCGGGGGGTCCGGGTACGAGCAGTACTTC.

This chain connects TRBV18 to TRBJ2-7, with D maybe TRBD1 (5 bases). The germline gives CDR1 KGHSH, CDR2 LQKENI. CDR3 length equals 15 residues. The V gene lost 2 bases and the J gene lost 7 bases, with 18 bases spanning the gap. CDR3 in amino acids: CASSPRAGPNEEQYF. The DNA for the CDR3 is TGTGCCAGCTCACCAAGGGCAGGGCCAAATGAGGAGCAGTACTTC.

This clone was observed a handful of times. The V call is TRBV5-1, the J call TRBJ1-2; D might be TRBD1 (6 bases). The germline V gene encodes CDR1 SGHRS and CDR2 YFSETQ. V lost 0 bases, J lost 0 bases, and 15 bases lay in between. The CDR3 extends over 17 amino acids. The CDR3 sequence: CASSLGEQRTANYGYTF. The CDR3 DNA follows: TGCGCCAGCAGCTTGGGAGAACAAAGGACAGCTAACTATGGCTACACCTTC.

The genes are TRBV6-6 and TRBJ2-1, with 14 bases that match TRBD2. Per the germline V gene, CDR1 is MNHNY and CDR2 is SVGAGI (reference sequence). The CDR3 runs to 19 residues. J was trimmed by 0 bases and V by 5 bases; bases with no gene match: 9. CDR3 sequence reads: CASSLRTSGGFRSYNEQFF. Here the CDR3 DNA reads TGTGCCAGCAGTCTTAGGACTAGCGGGGGGTTCCGCTCCTACAATGAGCAGTTCTTC.

V usage is TRBV4-1 and J usage is TRBJ1-2; TRBD1 matches 9 bases. CDR3 length: 15 residues. V lost 1 base to trimming and J lost 8 bases; unmatched junction nucleotides: 8. Germline CDR1 is MGHRA and CDR2 is YSYEKL. CDR3 DNA: TGCGCCAGCAGCCAAGCCCCCCGGACAGGGGAGGGCTACACCTTC. This gives the protein CASSQAPRTGEGYTF.

This clone has just one count. This chain links TRBV5-1 with TRBJ2-3; 13 bases align to TRBD2. V dropped 4 bases and J dropped 2; count of bases not matched to a gene: 7. Per the germline V gene, CDR1 is SGHRS and CDR2 is YFSETQ. The length of the CDR3 is 17 residues. The CDR3 nucleotides read TGCGCCAGCAGCCCCGGACTAGCGGGGGCCTCCACAGATACGCAGTATTTT. Translated: CASSPGLAGASTDTQYF. The complete variable domain, with remaining parts taken from reference TRBV5-1 and TRBJ2-3, reads KAGVTQTPRYLIKTRGQQVTLSCSPISGHRSVSWYQQTPGQGLQFLFEYFSETQRNKGNFPGRFSGRQFSNSRSEMNVSTLELGDSALYLCASSPGLAGASTDTQYFGPGTRLTVL.